These T cell receptor beta chains were read from a single sample in a study of blood T cell repertoires in COVID-19. TCRdb's table, derived via immunoSEQ multiplex PCR, lists solely in-frame clones and lacks some. This table has some 37,000 clones, over 75% appearing once. Sequenced input: peripheral blood. These receptors were obtained from a woman aged 70 to 79 with acute or convalescent COVID-19. The CDR3 runs from the conserved cysteine through the conserved F or W. The order of the fields is CDR3 protein, CDR3 DNA, V gene, D gene, clone size, J gene. A D gene is named only where the DNA matches it firmly. Not every row has a clone size; where given, it reads once, few, many or a size class.

CASSIDQGSAKNIQYF | TGTGCCAGTAGTATAGATCAGGGATCAGCCAAAAACATTCAGTACTTC | TRBV19 | NA | NA | TRBJ2-4
CATSDTGTSYYNEQFF | TGTGCCACCAGTGATACCGGGACTAGCTACTACAATGAGCAGTTCTTC | TRBV24-1 | TRBD2 | NA | TRBJ2-1
CASSLSGEGTQYF | TGTGCCAGCAGCTTGTCCGGGGAGGGGACGCAGTATTTT | TRBV5-5 | TRBD2 | NA | TRBJ2-3
CASSFREEGYTF | TGTGCCAGCAGTTTCAGGGAGGAAGGCTACACCTTC | TRBV12-3/TRBV12-4 | NA | NA | TRBJ1-2
CASSASTSGGRETQYF | TGTGCCAGCAGCGCGTCGACTAGCGGGGGTAGAGAGACCCAGTACTTC | TRBV9 | TRBD2 | NA | TRBJ2-5
CASSLVVPGGRGYTF | TGTGCCAGCAGCTTAGTTGTCCCAGGGGGCCGTGGCTACACCTTC | TRBV7-2 | TRBD1 | NA | TRBJ1-2
CASSERVTNEKLFF | TGTGCCAGCAGTGAAAGAGTAACTAATGAAAAACTGTTTTTT | TRBV6-1 | NA | NA | TRBJ1-4
CASSYTMETQYF | TGTGCCAGCAGCTACACAATGGAGACCCAGTACTTC | TRBV14 | NA | NA | TRBJ2-5
CASSLELAGGGNEQFF | TGCGCCAGCAGCTTGGAGCTAGCGGGAGGGGGTAATGAGCAGTTCTTC | TRBV5-1 | TRBD2 | NA | TRBJ2-1
CASSLELALPGELFF | TGTGCCAGCAGCTTAGAACTAGCTCTTCCCGGGGAGCTGTTTTTT | TRBV7-8 | NA | NA | TRBJ2-2
CASSRAGTGALGSEAFF | TGTGCCAGCAGCCGGGCCGGGACAGGGGCCCTCGGCAGTGAAGCTTTCTTT | TRBV14 | TRBD1 | NA | TRBJ1-1
CASSPVSYNEQFF | TGTGCCAGCTCACCAGTCAGCTACAATGAGCAGTTCTTC | TRBV18 | NA | NA | TRBJ2-1
CASSVSGSDSPLHF | TGTGCCAGCAGCGTATCGGGTTCCGATTCACCCCTCCACTTT | TRBV9 | NA | NA | TRBJ1-6
CSVAPSPNQPQHF | TGCAGCGTTGCTCCTTCTCCGAATCAGCCCCAGCATTTT | TRBV29-1 | NA | NA | TRBJ1-5
CAWRIQGGETQYF | TGTGCCTGGAGGATCCAGGGAGGGGAGACCCAGTACTTC | TRBV30 | TRBD2 | NA | TRBJ2-5
CASRRGVSNQPQHF | TGTGCCAGCAGGCGGGGGGTGAGCAATCAGCCCCAGCATTTT | TRBV27 | NA | once | TRBJ1-5
CASGPGEPSGETQYF | TGTGCTAGTGGTCCAGGGGAACCGTCGGGCGAGACCCAGTACTTC | TRBV12-5 | NA | NA | TRBJ2-5
CASSQDRQYYNSPLHF | TGCGCCAGCAGCCAAGATCGCCAGTACTATAATTCACCCCTCCACTTT | TRBV4-3 | NA | few | TRBJ1-6
CASSLSLVTGNTEAFF | TGTGCCAGCAGTTTATCGTTGGTGACGGGGAACACTGAAGCTTTCTTT | TRBV27 | NA | NA | TRBJ1-1
CASSPPSIRGFGYTF | TGTGCCAGCAGCCCCCCCTCGATCAGGGGATTTGGCTACACCTTC | TRBV7-9 | NA | few | TRBJ1-2
CASSWTGLSYNEQFF | TGCGCCAGCAGCTGGACAGGCTTATCCTACAATGAGCAGTTCTTC | TRBV5-1 | TRBD1 | NA | TRBJ2-1
CATSDFAAGLQETQYF | TGTGCCACCAGTGATTTTGCAGCGGGACTTCAAGAGACCCAGTACTTC | TRBV24-1 | TRBD2 | NA | TRBJ2-5